The 31 T cell receptor beta chains reported below all come from one sample, sequenced in a study of cytomegalovirus exposure and HLA in healthy donors. The PCR ran on 60 Vbeta and 13 Jbeta primers. Sequencing was performed with immunoSEQ multiplex PCR; in TCRdb, only in-frame clones are kept and a portion is missing. The sample lists about 180,000 clones, roughly 84% seen once, with 0.35% to 0.45% in the top ten. Material: PBMCs. These receptors came from a boy between 2 and 15 years old in good health and CMV-seronegative.

The CDR3 spells CASSWGTSGPYEQYF. For the CDR3, the DNA is TGTGCCAGCAGCTGGGGGACTAGCGGTCCCTACGAGCAGTACTTC. The chain couples TRBV5-6 to TRBJ2-7, with 11 positions matching TRBD2. Trimming removed 3 bases from V and 2 bases from J; junction bases left unmatched: 4. Looked up from germline, CDR1 is SGHDT and CDR2 is YYEEEE. CDR3 length: 15 amino acids.

J is TRBJ2-3 and V is TRBV5-1; TRBD2 aligns across 7 bases. The CDR3 consists of 16 residues. The germline CDR1 and CDR2 sequences are SGHRS and YFSETQ. With V trimmed by 5 bases and J by 0 bases, 9 bases remained unmatched. The CDR3 reads CASRERDPKSTDTQYF. The CDR3 DNA sequence: TGCGCCAGCAGGGAGCGGGACCCCAAGAGCACAGATACGCAGTATTTT.

The V gene is TRBV5-1, the J gene TRBJ2-3, with TRBD2 matching over 8 bases. The CDR3 runs 14 residues. Germline V gene data show CDR1 as SGHRS and CDR2 as YFSETQ. The ends lost 4 bases at V and 6 bases at J; junction bases unmatched: 7. The CDR3 bases are TGCGCCAGCAGCGGACTAGCCGGAACCGATACGCAGTATTTT. This encodes CASSGLAGTDTQYF.

The V call is TRBV4-2, the J call TRBJ2-2; TRBD2 matches 14 bases. Germline assignment: CDR1 LGHNA and CDR2 YNFKEQ. The CDR3 length is 16 residues. Unmatched junction bases numbered 1, after V lost 1 base and J lost 6 bases. CDR3 region: CASSQGLAGGPGELFF. Written as DNA, the CDR3 is TGTGCCAGCAGCCAAGGACTAGCGGGAGGGCCCGGGGAGCTGTTTTTT.

This clone came up once. The chain couples TRBV19 to TRBJ2-1; 8 bases are shared with TRBD2. V lost 1 base and J lost 7; bases outside the gene matches: 6. Germline CDR1 reads LNHDA; CDR2 reads SQIVND (reference sequence). CDR3 length: 15 residues. In DNA, the CDR3 is TGTGCCAGTAGTATAGTCGCTAGCGGGCTTAATGAGCAGTTCTTC. This codes for CASSIVASGLNEQFF.

The V gene is TRBV5-1, the J gene TRBJ2-1; 11 positions match TRBD1. V lost 3 bases to trimming and J lost 8 bases; unmatched junction nucleotides: 1. Germline CDR1 is SGHRS and CDR2 is YFSETQ. The length of the CDR3 is 13 residues. Here the CDR3 reads CASSWGQGDEQFF. CDR3 sequence (DNA): TGCGCCAGCAGCTGGGGACAGGGGGATGAGCAGTTCTTC.

The chain combines TRBV7-9 with TRBJ2-1; 10 bases agree with TRBD1. The CDR3 runs to 15 residues. With 5 bases clipped from V and 4 bases from J, the junction kept 5 bases outside the gene matches. CDR1 SEHNR and CDR2 FQNEAQ come from the germline V gene (reference sequence). Here the CDR3 DNA reads TGTGCCAGCAGCCCAGGGACAGGGGTATACAATGAGCAGTTCTTC. Amino acid sequence: CASSPGTGVYNEQFF.

The rearrangement links TRBV9 to TRBJ1-3, with D perhaps matching TRBD1 (5 bases). The CDR3 consists of 16 residues. The germline CDR1 and CDR2 sequences are SGDLS and YYNGEE. The V end lost 1 base, the J end lost 3 bases, and 14 bases lay between the germline ends. CDR3 protein: CASSVTGGWFGNTIYF. CDR3 DNA: TGTGCCAGCAGCGTAACGGGGGGTTGGTTTGGAAACACCATATATTTT.

The chain is built from TRBV13 and TRBJ2-7, with 7 bases fitting TRBD1. The V and J ends lost 5 bases and 1 base, in that order; junction bases with no gene match: 5. Germline assignment: CDR1 PRHDT and CDR2 FYEKMQ (reference sequence). The CDR3 runs 14 residues. The CDR3: CASSRSTGSYEQYF. Written as DNA, the CDR3 is TGTGCCAGCAGCCGGTCGACAGGGTCCTACGAGCAGTACTTC.

V is TRBV5-6 and J is TRBJ2-1, with 7 bases lining up with TRBD1. With 1 base clipped from V and 3 bases from J, the junction kept 4 bases outside the gene matches. This CDR3 contains 15 residues. Germline V lookup: CDR1 SGHDT, CDR2 YYEEEE. CDR3 in DNA: TGTGCCAGCAGCTTGCAGGGGGTCGGCTACAATGAGCAGTTCTTC. Its protein is CASSLQGVGYNEQFF.

The rearrangement joins TRBV5-1 to TRBJ2-7, with a possible D match to TRBD2 (6 bases). V dropped 4 bases and J dropped 1 base, with 15 bases sitting between them. Germline V CDR1 and CDR2: SGHRS, YFSETQ. The CDR3 spans 15 residues. This CDR3 reads CASSRTGTDSYEQYF. CDR3 nucleotide sequence: TGCGCCAGCAGCAGAACCGGGACTGATTCCTACGAGCAGTACTTC.

The chain carries TRBV29-1 and TRBJ2-3; D remains unclear. V was shortened by 6 bases and J by 4 bases, with 32 bases between the two germline ends. There are 19 residues in the CDR3. The V gene's germline CDR1 is SQVTM and CDR2 ANQGSEA. CDR3 bases: TGCAGCGTCAACCCCCTGGGCCCCTACTCGAGTTCACTGGCAGATACGCAGTATTTT. Translation gives CSVNPLGPYSSSLADTQYF.

CDR3 DNA: TGCGCCAGCAGCCAAGGGGAGAGTAGCGGGAGGGCGGAGACCCAGTACTTC. It encodes CASSQGESSGRAETQYF. The rearrangement joins TRBV4-1 to TRBJ2-5, with 11 positions matching TRBD2. This CDR3 comprises 17 residues. Germline V lookup: CDR1 MGHRA, CDR2 YSYEKL. Unmatched junction bases numbered 9, after V lost 1 base and J lost 5 bases.

The chain combines TRBV10-3 with TRBJ1-4, with D maybe TRBD1 (5 bases). CDR1 is ENHRY and CDR2 is SYGVKD in the germline V gene. The CDR3 has 15 amino acids. Trimming took 6 bases from V and 2 from J, leaving 13 bases between them. The CDR3: CAIRSTAGTNEKLFF. The CDR3 DNA reads TGTGCCATCAGATCGACAGCGGGTACTAATGAAAAACTGTTTTTT.

The rearrangement joins TRBV30 to TRBJ1-1, with TRBD1 as a possible D gene (5 bases). This CDR3 is built from 15 residues. The V and J ends lost 3 bases and 1 base respectively, with 15 bases between them. Germline V CDR1 and CDR2: GTSNPN, SVGIG (reference sequence). The CDR3 nucleotides are TGTGCCTGGAGAGACAGCCCTTGGGGGAACACTGAAGCTTTCTTT. Amino acids: CAWRDSPWGNTEAFF.

The chain recombines TRBV2 with TRBJ2-1, with TRBD2 matching over 8 bases. This CDR3 has 13 residues. Per germline, CDR1 SNHLY and CDR2 FYNNEI. The V gene end was trimmed by 0 bases and the J gene end by 12 bases; junction bases not matched to a gene: 4. CDR3 residues: CASSEAERGGQFF. DNA for the CDR3: TGTGCCAGCAGTGAAGCGGAACGGGGGGGGCAGTTCTTC.

The rearrangement joins TRBV6-1 to TRBJ1-1, with D perhaps TRBD1 (6 bases). Germline CDR1 and CDR2: MNHNS and SASEGT. This CDR3 has 12 amino acids. Written as DNA, the CDR3 is TGTGCTACCAGGGGCCCGAACACTGAAGCTTTCTTT. Residues: CATRGPNTEAFF.

The chain has TRBV27 and TRBJ2-5; maybe TRBD1 (5 bases). The CDR3 is 16 residues long. V gave up 7 bases and J gave up 2 bases, with 20 bases separating them. Germline assignment: CDR1 MNHEY and CDR2 SMNVEV (reference sequence). The CDR3 DNA reads TGTGCCAGCATTAAAGGGGTAGGAATTGGTCAAGAGACCCAGTACTTC. This encodes CASIKGVGIGQETQYF.

The CDR3 loop reads CASTPGREGAGTQYF. The CDR3 region has the DNA TGCGCCAGCACCCCCGGGCGGGAGGGGGCCGGTACCCAGTACTTC. The J gene is TRBJ2-5, the V gene TRBV5-1; 9 bases match TRBD2. Germline V gene lookup returns CDR1 SGHRS and CDR2 YFSETQ. V lost 6 bases, J lost 8 bases, and 14 bases stayed unmatched. The CDR3 sequence is 15 residues long.

This chain joins TRBV29-1 and TRBJ1-2; 7 bases are shared with TRBD1. After removal of 6 bases from V and 5 bases from J, the junction contained 15 bases not matched to a gene. Germline V gene lookup returns CDR1 SQVTM and CDR2 ANQGSEA. The CDR3 totals 15 residues. The CDR3 nucleotides read TGCAGCGTCGACGGGGGGGGCAGGGGGGATTATGGCTACACCTTC. Translation gives CSVDGGGRGDYGYTF.

V usage is TRBV6-5 and J usage is TRBJ1-2; 10 bases match TRBD1. V was clipped by 5 bases and J by 6 bases; unmatched bases: 3. The germline gives CDR1 MNHEY, CDR2 SVGAGI. This CDR3 spans 13 amino acids. The CDR3 DNA is TGTGCCAGCAGTGACGGGACAGGGGATGGCTACACCTTC. It yields the protein CASSDGTGDGYTF.

The chain employs TRBV5-1 and TRBJ2-3; TRBD2 matches at 15 bases. CDR3 length: 17 amino acids. Trimming took 4 bases from V and 0 from J; bases not matched to a gene: 3. Looked up from germline, CDR1 is SGHRS and CDR2 is YFSETQ. CDR3 coding DNA: TGCGCCAGCAGCACCGGGACTAGCGGGGGGAGCACAGATACGCAGTATTTT. Translated: CASSTGTSGGSTDTQYF. The complete variable domain, with remaining parts taken from reference TRBV5-1 and TRBJ2-3, reads KAGVTQTPRYLIKTRGQQVTLSCSPISGHRSVSWYQQTPGQGLQFLFEYFSETQRNKGNFPGRFSGRQFSNSRSEMNVSTLELGDSALYLCASSTGTSGGSTDTQYFGPGTRLTVL.

The chain employs TRBV28 and TRBJ1-2; a possible D gene is TRBD1 (5 bases). Between the trimmed V and J ends, which lost 3 bases and 4 bases, there was a span of 15 bases. This CDR3 contains 15 residues. Germline CDR1 and CDR2: MDHEN and SYDVKM. This CDR3 reads CASSFLGREAYGYTF. DNA for the CDR3: TGTGCCAGCAGTTTTTTGGGCAGGGAGGCCTATGGCTACACCTTC.

The chain joins TRBV19 to TRBJ1-5; weak D call: TRBD1 (5 bases). The CDR3 runs 15 residues. Trimming shortened V by 2 bases and J by 4 bases, and 12 bases separated the two germline ends. Germline CDR1 is LNHDA and CDR2 is SQIVND (reference sequence). The CDR3 nucleotides read TGTGCCAGTAGTATAACCGGGGGGAGTAATCAGCCCCAGCATTTT. It codes for CASSITGGSNQPQHF.

The rearrangement uses TRBV30 and TRBJ1-4; TRBD1 matches at 7 bases. The J segment lost 7 bases and the V segment lost 5 bases, leaving 10 bases of the junction unmatched. This CDR3 comprises 14 residues. Germline V gene data show CDR1 as GTSNPN and CDR2 as SVGIG (reference sequence). The CDR3 coding sequence is TGTGCCTGGGGAAAGACAGGGCGGAGTGAAAAACTGTTTTTT. This encodes CAWGKTGRSEKLFF. The variable domain in full, with the rest retrieved from reference TRBV30 and TRBJ1-4, is SQTIHQWPATLVQPVGSPLSLECTVEGTSNPNLYWYRQAAGRGLQLLFYSVGIGQISSEVPQNLSASRPQDRQFILSSKKLLLSDSGFYLCAWGKTGRSEKLFFGSGTQLSVL.

This clone was counted a few times. Other DNA variants within this sample encode the same CDR3. The J gene is TRBJ2-7, the V gene TRBV27; 9 bases agree with TRBD1. Germline assignment: CDR1 MNHEY and CDR2 SMNVEV (reference sequence). CDR3 length: 14 amino acids. J gave up 4 bases and V 5 bases, and 6 bases lay outside the gene matches. Here the CDR3 DNA reads TGTGCCAGCAGTCTCTCCGGGACAGGGTACGAGCAGTACTTC. It codes for CASSLSGTGYEQYF.

The V call is TRBV5-1, the J call TRBJ2-5; 9 bases line up with TRBD2. The germline CDR1 and CDR2 sequences are SGHRS and YFSETQ. The CDR3 is 15 amino acids. The junction had 7 bases not matched to a gene; V was cut back by 2 bases and J by 5 bases. The CDR3 bases are TGCGCCAGCAGCTTCGGAGCTAGCGGGATCGAGACCCAGTACTTC. Its protein is CASSFGASGIETQYF.

J is TRBJ2-7 and V is TRBV13; tentative D call: TRBD1 (6 bases). Germline assignment: CDR1 PRHDT and CDR2 FYEKMQ (reference sequence). V was pared by 5 bases and J by 4 bases, with 12 bases between. This CDR3 has 13 residues. The chain's CDR3 is CASSTGTRYEQYF. The CDR3 DNA follows: TGTGCCAGCAGCACCGGGACAAGATACGAGCAGTACTTC.

The J gene is TRBJ1-1, the V gene TRBV5-1; 7 bases are shared with TRBD1. CDR1 SGHRS and CDR2 YFSETQ come from the germline V gene. V shed 0 bases and J 5 bases; nucleotides not matched to a gene: 13. There are 17 residues in the CDR3. The CDR3 coding sequence is TGCGCCAGCAGCTTGGGAGGGGGACAGATACGTCGGACTGAAGCTTTCTTT. Protein product: CASSLGGGQIRRTEAFF. Drawing the rest from reference TRBV5-1 and TRBJ1-1, the complete variable domain is KAGVTQTPRYLIKTRGQQVTLSCSPISGHRSVSWYQQTPGQGLQFLFEYFSETQRNKGNFPGRFSGRQFSNSRSEMNVSTLELGDSALYLCASSLGGGQIRRTEAFFGQGTRLTVV.

The CDR3 region has the DNA TGTGCCAGCAGCTTCGAAGCACTAGCGGGATCCCCATACGAGCAGTACTTC. It translates to CASSFEALAGSPYEQYF. The chain is built from TRBV7-9 and TRBJ2-7; 10 nucleotides align to TRBD2. This CDR3 is 17 amino acids long. The germline V gene encodes CDR1 SEHNR and CDR2 FQNEAQ (reference sequence). Trimming cost V 3 bases and J 4 bases; bases outside gene matches: 12.

The rearrangement uses TRBV27 and TRBJ1-4; 9 bases match TRBD1. CDR1 is MNHEY and CDR2 is SMNVEV in the germline V gene (reference sequence). V trimming: 6 bases; J trimming: 6 bases; junction bases outside the gene matches: 2. This CDR3 is built from 13 residues. CDR3 DNA: TGTGCCAGCAGGCGGACAGGGGATGAAAAACTGTTTTTT. It encodes CASRRTGDEKLFF.